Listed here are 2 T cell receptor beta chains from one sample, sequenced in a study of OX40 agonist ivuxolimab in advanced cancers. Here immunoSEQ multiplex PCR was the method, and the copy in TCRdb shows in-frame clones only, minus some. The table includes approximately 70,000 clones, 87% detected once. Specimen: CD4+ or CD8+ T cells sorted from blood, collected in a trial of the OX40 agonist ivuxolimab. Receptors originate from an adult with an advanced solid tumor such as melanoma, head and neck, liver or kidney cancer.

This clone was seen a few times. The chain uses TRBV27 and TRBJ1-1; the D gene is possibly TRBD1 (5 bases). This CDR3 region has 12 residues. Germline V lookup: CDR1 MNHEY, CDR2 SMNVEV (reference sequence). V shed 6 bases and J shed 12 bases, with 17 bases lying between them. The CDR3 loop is CASRLRAGGSFF. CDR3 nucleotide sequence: TGTGCCAGCAGACTCCGGGCCGGGGGGTCTTTCTTT.

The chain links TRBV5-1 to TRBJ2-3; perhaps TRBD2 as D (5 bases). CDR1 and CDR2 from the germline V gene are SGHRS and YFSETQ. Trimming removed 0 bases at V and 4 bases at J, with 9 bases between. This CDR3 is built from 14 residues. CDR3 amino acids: CASSLGGSPDTQYF. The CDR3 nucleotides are TGCGCCAGCAGCTTGGGAGGGAGCCCAGATACGCAGTATTTT.